This T cell receptor beta chain was sequenced in a study of blood T cell repertoires in COVID-19. Study in general: Samples came from the United States, Italy and Spain, spanning acute and convalescent COVID-19.

This clone was seen a few times. Trimming stripped 2 bases from V and 0 bases from J, with 3 bases between. The CDR3 runs to 14 residues. CDR1 and CDR2 from the germline V gene are SGHDT and YYEEEE. Authors' methods: It was from reference gene primer amplification that nucleated cell counts were estimated. Profiled with immunoSEQ multiplex PCR; TCRdb holds only in-frame clones, not every one. The V and J calls and the clone size are those of that table, but D and trimming were determined from the DNA. The sample lists a few hundred thousand clones; approximately 78% were seen once. The gene calls are TRBV5-6 and TRBJ1-6; D is unresolved. Input material: peripheral blood. This TCR was recovered from a woman aged 80 or over with acute or convalescent COVID-19. The CDR3 DNA is TGTGCCAGCAGCTTCGGCTCCTATAATTCACCCCTCCACTTT. Amino acids: CASSFGSYNSPLHF.